This T cell receptor (beta chain) was obtained from a study of human T cells and chemical hapten exposure. Whole-study results and caveats: Counts of TCRs above 1 in 1000 frequency stayed unchanged with DPC sensitization.

There are many counts of this clonotype. Its target is not known. Time point indicated: patch test 1, 2 weeks after DPC sensitization. Regarding treatment: therapeutic diphenylcyclopropenone sensitization with weekly scalp DPC. Sample donors consisted of patients with alopecia, aged 18 to 70 years, who were suitable for DPC. TCRdb fed the RACE reads into MiXCR, producing one record per CDR3 protein. The sample lists about 380,000 distinct CDR3 sequences, roughly 5% occurring once. The CDR3 consists of 13 residues. V dropped 5 bases and J dropped 8 bases, with 15 bases sitting between them. CDR1 is LGHNT and CDR2 is FRNRAP in the germline V gene.

This sequence joins TRBV12-5 and TRBJ1-2; D might be TRBD1 (5 bases). The receptor's source is a woman between 50 and 59 years old with alopecia areata. Some clones in this sample may be carry-over from other donors' samples. The sample consisted of whole blood, taken in connection with sensitization to the hapten diphenylcyclopropenone (DPC). The CDR3 DNA follows: TGTGCTAGTGGTATTGACCCCGAGGGGGGCTACACCTTC. It is translated as CASGIDPEGGYTF.